The 30 T cell receptor beta chains reported below all come from one sample, sequenced in a study of radiation and T cells in renal cell carcinoma. Measured with immunoSEQ multiplex PCR; TCRdb has only the in-frame clones, and not every one. This table has tens of thousands of clones, about 86% appearing once. Documented time point: blood 2 weeks post-SBRT. Stated treatment: 15 Gy SBRT to primary tumor, nephrectomy 4 weeks later. Sequenced material: blood, taken from a patient whose treatment included radiotherapy and nephrectomy. The receptors stem from a woman between 45 and 60 years old with renal cell carcinoma.

V usage is TRBV7-9 and J usage is TRBJ1-2; 7 nucleotides match TRBD1. From germline, CDR1 is SEHNR and CDR2 FQNEAQ (reference sequence). Trimming at V came to 3 bases and at J to 4 bases, leaving 8 bases not matched to a gene. CDR3 length equals 15 residues. The CDR3 region is CASSFKPGQPYGYTF. Written as DNA, the CDR3 is TGTGCCAGCAGCTTCAAACCGGGACAGCCCTATGGCTACACCTTC.

J is TRBJ2-1 and V is TRBV7-3, with a weak D call TRBD1 (5 bases). V lost 3 bases to trimming and J lost 2 bases, with 8 bases between them. This CDR3 comprises 14 residues. The germline V gene has CDR1 SGHTA and CDR2 FQGTGA. Here the CDR3 reads CASSLAGTYNEQFF. DNA for the CDR3: TGTGCCAGCAGCTTGGCAGGGACCTACAATGAGCAGTTCTTC.

The chain employs TRBV18 and TRBJ2-3; D not certain. There are 15 residues in the CDR3. CDR1 is KGHSH, CDR2 LQKENI, per germline. V was pared by 4 bases and J by 4 bases, with 15 bases between. The CDR3 spells CASSRGPSDPDTQYF. The CDR3 DNA is TGTGCCAGCTCACGCGGACCGTCTGACCCAGATACGCAGTATTTT.

This clone has a single count. The chain has TRBV19 and TRBJ2-5; D is uncertain. This CDR3 comprises 13 residues. Trimming pared 6 bases from V and 2 bases from J, leaving 10 bases between. CDR1 is LNHDA, CDR2 SQIVND, per germline (reference sequence). The CDR3 spells CASRRQEQETQYF. In DNA form, the CDR3 reads TGTGCCAGTAGGCGTCAGGAACAAGAGACCCAGTACTTC.

This clone was found a few times. The chain joins TRBV18 to TRBJ1-1; 9 bases fit TRBD1. J lost 2 bases, V lost 4 bases, and 14 bases had no gene match. CDR1 and CDR2 from the germline V gene are KGHSH and LQKENI. The CDR3 is 18 amino acids. As DNA, the CDR3 is TGTGCCAGCTCACAAATGGGGACAGGGACTACCCCAAACACTGAAGCTTTCTTT. Protein product: CASSQMGTGTTPNTEAFF.

The chain combines TRBV5-1 with TRBJ2-1; D not resolved. Germline V gene lookup returns CDR1 SGHRS and CDR2 YFSETQ. V was trimmed by 0 bases and J by 4 bases, leaving 11 bases between them. The CDR3 has 15 residues. Written as DNA, the CDR3 is TGCGCCAGCAGCTTGGTGAGCCAGACGTACAATGAGCAGTTCTTC. The encoded protein is CASSLVSQTYNEQFF.

This sequence joins TRBV29-1 and TRBJ2-7; D is ambiguous. Germline CDR1 and CDR2: SQVTM and ANQGSEA. The V and J ends lost 4 bases and 0 bases respectively, with 10 bases between them. CDR3 length equals 13 residues. Written as DNA, the CDR3 is TGCAGCGTTGTAAGGCACGGCTCCTACGAGCAGTACTTC. Translated, it gives CSVVRHGSYEQYF.

The gene calls are TRBV7-2 and TRBJ1-2; D unclear. The germline V gene has CDR1 SGHTA and CDR2 FQGNSA. The CDR3 is 17 amino acids. Trimming took off 4 bases at V and 6 bases at J, with 24 bases between the two ends. CDR3 loop: CASSSSGSQGRSHGYTF. Here the CDR3 DNA reads TGTGCCAGCAGCTCCTCCGGCAGCCAAGGCAGATCCCATGGCTACACCTTC.

The rearrangement uses TRBV9 and TRBJ2-3, with D possibly matching TRBD2 (6 bases). Trimming cost V 4 bases and J 1 base, with 16 bases left between them. Germline CDR1 reads SGDLS; CDR2 reads YYNGEE. The CDR3 has 16 amino acids. In DNA form, the CDR3 reads TGTGCCAGCAGCCAAGAACCCGGGAGCGGCACAGATACGCAGTATTTT. Protein sequence: CASSQEPGSGTDTQYF.

The chain carries TRBV6-4 and TRBJ2-7, with 8 bases lining up with TRBD1. Germline trimming cut 8 bases from V and 6 bases from J; bases unmatched to any gene: 15. Germline loops: CDR1 MRHNA, CDR2 SNTAGT. The CDR3 is 15 amino acids. As DNA, the CDR3 is TGTGCCAGCGCTAAGCTGGGCAGGGGGCGTCCCGAGCAGTACTTC. It is translated as CASAKLGRGRPEQYF.

This rearrangement joins TRBV28 to TRBJ1-3, with D possibly matching TRBD1 (5 bases). V was clipped by 6 bases and J by 2 bases, with 8 bases between them. Germline CDR1 is MDHEN and CDR2 is SYDVKM. The CDR3 is made up of 13 amino acids. CDR3 amino acids: CASSRRAGNTIYF. In DNA form, the CDR3 reads TGTGCCAGCAGCCGCAGGGCTGGAAACACCATATATTTT.

This rearrangement joins TRBV5-1 to TRBJ1-2; tentatively, D is TRBD1 (5 bases). Trimming removed 0 bases from V and 2 bases from J, with 14 bases in between. The CDR3 is 16 residues long. In germline, CDR1 is SGHRS, CDR2 YFSETQ. The CDR3 DNA reads TGCGCCAGCAGCTTGGCCGGAGGGACTATCAACTATGGCTACACCTTC. The encoded protein is CASSLAGGTINYGYTF.

The J gene is TRBJ2-3, the V gene TRBV4-3; D is uncertain. Germline V gene sequence: CDR1 LGHNA, CDR2 YSLEER. The CDR3 runs 13 residues. V gave up 0 bases and J gave up 7 bases, with 8 bases separating them. The CDR3, as DNA: TGCGCCAGCAGCCAAGATTCGCTCAATACGCAGTATTTT. Protein sequence: CASSQDSLNTQYF.

This sequence joins TRBV5-1 and TRBJ2-2; 9 nucleotides match TRBD2. With 4 bases clipped from V and 4 bases from J, the junction kept 8 bases outside the gene matches. Germline loops: CDR1 SGHRS, CDR2 YFSETQ. The CDR3 is 16 amino acids. DNA of the CDR3: TGCGCCAGCAGCAATATAGCGGGAGATCGCACCGGGGAGCTGTTTTTT. Translation: CASSNIAGDRTGELFF.

This sequence joins TRBV9 and TRBJ2-3; D is ambiguous. From germline, CDR1 is SGDLS and CDR2 YYNGEE. V lost 4 bases and J lost 0, with 6 bases in between. The CDR3 is 13 amino acids. The CDR3: CASSKTSTDTQYF. The CDR3 nucleotides are TGTGCCAGCAGCAAGACTAGCACAGATACGCAGTATTTT.

In DNA form, the CDR3 reads TGTGCTTGCCGGGACCCAGGGATAGGCGGCTACACCTTC. The encoded protein is CACRDPGIGGYTF. The chain combines TRBV19 with TRBJ1-2, with D perhaps matching TRBD1 (5 bases). Germline CDR1 reads LNHDA; CDR2 reads SQIVND (reference sequence). The CDR3 sequence is 13 residues long.

This clone was recorded a few times. The V call is TRBV7-2, the J call TRBJ1-1; no reliable D call. V lost 1 base and J lost 5, with 11 bases in between. CDR1 is SGHTA and CDR2 is FQGNSA in the germline V gene. CDR3 size: 14 residues. The CDR3 spells CASSLVYGGTEAFF. The CDR3 DNA reads TGTGCCAGCAGCTTAGTGTACGGAGGAACTGAAGCTTTCTTT. The full variable domain, in which reference TRBV7-2 and TRBJ1-1 provide the parts outside the CDR3, is GAGVSQSPSNKVTEKGKDVELRCDPISGHTALYWYRQSLGQGLEFLIYFQGNSAPDKSGLPSDRFSAERTGGSVSTLTIQRTQQEDSAVYLCASSLVYGGTEAFFGQGTRLTVV.

The gene calls are TRBV10-2 and TRBJ1-1; 11 bases match TRBD1. The germline CDR1 and CDR2 sequences are WSHSY and SAAADI. V shed 8 bases, J shed 5 bases, and the junction held 7 bases outside the gene matches. CDR3 length equals 14 residues. The chain's CDR3 is CASLGDRGETEAFF. The DNA of the CDR3 is TGCGCCAGCCTGGGGGACAGGGGGGAAACTGAAGCTTTCTTT.

This clone showed up just once. The genes are TRBV10-1 and TRBJ2-3, with unresolved D. The CDR3 loop spans 17 amino acids. The germline CDR1 and CDR2 sequences are WNHNN and SYGVQD (reference sequence). V lost 0 bases and J 5 bases, leaving 18 bases between the germline ends. The CDR3, as DNA: TGCGCCAGCAGTGAGTCTGCGGATCCAAAATTCGGAGATACGCAGTATTTT. Protein sequence: CASSESADPKFGDTQYF.

The rearrangement uses TRBV9 and TRBJ2-5; D may be TRBD2 (6 bases). The germline gives CDR1 SGDLS, CDR2 YYNGEE. The CDR3 is 15 amino acids. Trimming shortened V by 2 bases and J by 5 bases, and 16 bases separated the two germline ends. The CDR3 DNA sequence: TGTGCCAGCAGCGTCGGCAAGACTAGTCCTGAGACCCAGTACTTC. Translation: CASSVGKTSPETQYF.

The chain recombines TRBV28 with TRBJ1-3, with a weak D call TRBD1 (6 bases). CDR1 and CDR2 from the germline V gene are MDHEN and SYDVKM. This CDR3 contains 16 residues. V was clipped by 6 bases and J by 0 bases, with 15 bases between them. CDR3 amino acids: CASRRLGQLSGNTIYF. The CDR3 DNA sequence: TGTGCCAGCAGAAGACTCGGACAGCTCTCTGGAAACACCATATATTTT.

The chain recombines TRBV5-6 with TRBJ1-1, with a tentative D call TRBD1 (5 bases). V lost 2 bases to trimming and J lost 1 base, with 18 bases between them. This CDR3 spans 17 amino acids. Germline V gene data show CDR1 as SGHDT and CDR2 as YYEEEE. The DNA of the CDR3 is TGTGCCAGCAGCTTCCAGGGAGTGGTATTGAGGAACACTGAAGCTTTCTTT. It specifies CASSFQGVVLRNTEAFF.

The chain carries TRBV28 and TRBJ2-3; possibly TRBD2 for D (6 bases). From germline, CDR1 is MDHEN and CDR2 SYDVKM. The CDR3 runs 13 residues. V lost 2 bases and J lost 6, with 9 bases in between. The CDR3 DNA reads TGTGCCAGCAGTTTAAAGGGGAGGGATACGCAGTATTTT. Its protein product is CASSLKGRDTQYF.

The chain is built from TRBV11-2 and TRBJ1-1; D not resolved. CDR1 SGHAT and CDR2 FQNNGV come from the germline V gene. V was cut by 3 bases and J by 5 bases, with 16 bases left in between. The CDR3 is 15 amino acids. The CDR3 is CASSFPYTGKTEAFF. As DNA, the CDR3 is TGTGCCAGCAGCTTCCCCTACACCGGGAAAACTGAAGCTTTCTTT.

The chain joins TRBV7-2 to TRBJ2-3; D is tentatively TRBD1 or TRBD2 (5 bases each). From germline, CDR1 is SGHTA and CDR2 FQGNSA. The CDR3 has 13 amino acids. The V and J ends lost 6 bases and 1 base respectively, with 8 bases between them. The CDR3 nucleotides are TGTGCCAGCAGGCCGGGGCGCACAGATACGCAGTATTTT. This codes for CASRPGRTDTQYF.

The CDR3 reads CASSRRRGTYNEQFF. Written as DNA, the CDR3 is TGTGCCAGCAGCCGGCGCAGGGGAACCTACAATGAGCAGTTCTTC. J is TRBJ2-1 and V is TRBV11-3; D perhaps matches TRBD1 (6 bases). CDR1 and CDR2 (germline): SGHNT, YENEEA. The CDR3 runs 15 residues. With 5 bases removed from V and 2 bases from J, the gap between germline ends came to 13 bases.

The genes are TRBV19 and TRBJ2-3; D might be TRBD1 (6 bases). This CDR3 comprises 15 residues. Deletions cut 4 bases from V and 2 bases from J, with 13 bases between. Germline CDR1 is LNHDA and CDR2 is SQIVND (reference sequence). CDR3 in amino acids: CASSTGQTFTDTQYF. The CDR3 DNA reads as TGTGCCAGTAGTACCGGACAGACTTTCACAGATACGCAGTATTTT.

This clone was seen a single time. The chain combines TRBV6-1 with TRBJ2-2; D might be TRBD1 (6 bases). This CDR3 has 14 residues. The germline V gene has CDR1 MNHNS and CDR2 SASEGT. Deletions cut 4 bases from V and 6 bases from J, with 12 bases between. CDR3: CASSALQGPGELFF. The CDR3, as DNA: TGTGCCAGCAGTGCCTTACAGGGACCCGGGGAGCTGTTTTTT.

The chain recombines TRBV19 with TRBJ2-4; D unresolved. This CDR3 is 16 amino acids long. Germline CDR1 is LNHDA and CDR2 is SQIVND (reference sequence). Trimming cost V 5 bases and J 0 bases, with 14 bases left between them. The CDR3 bases are TGTGCCAGTAGTGAGGCCAGCCTAATAGCCAAAAACATTCAGTACTTC. It translates to CASSEASLIAKNIQYF.

A note on this clone: The junction departs from the called germline gene at one end, perhaps through a read error. This chain connects TRBV30 to TRBJ1-2; a possible D gene is TRBD1 (5 bases). The CDR3 length is 13 residues. Germline loops: CDR1 GTSNPN, CDR2 SVGIG (reference sequence). The CDR3: CAWSVGGAGPGDF. The CDR3 nucleotides are TGTGCCTGGAGTGTAGGAGGGGCCGGGCCCGGAGACTTC.